A selection of T cell receptor beta chains follows, all from one sample in a study of CD8 T cells in ankylosing spondylitis. In TCRdb, the 5' RACE reads were re-called with MiXCR into one record per CDR3 protein. The table includes about 540,000 distinct CDR3 sequences, roughly 12% detected once. Specimen: blood, either unsorted or a sorted T cell fraction (not recorded which). The origin of the receptors is a male donor with ankylosing spondylitis. Both conserved end residues are part of each CDR3. The D gene is left open where the match is weak. Where a row states a size, it is once, few, many or the class of an expanded clone; other rows omit it.

length: 16
J: TRBJ2-3
size: few
D: TRBD1
V: TRBV4-1
CDR3: CASSQQGDTSTDTQYF
DNA: TGCGCCAGCAGCCAACAGGGGGACACTAGCACAGATACGCAGTATTTT

length: 15
J: TRBJ2-2
size: few
D: NA
V: TRBV10-3
CDR3: CAISEGRANTGELFF
DNA: TGTGCCATCAGTGAGGGGAGAGCGAACACCGGGGAGCTGTTTTTT

length: 15
J: TRBJ2-7
size: few
D: TRBD1
V: TRBV7-2
CDR3: CASSSRDRVSYEQYF
DNA: TGTGCCAGCAGCTCTCGGGACAGGGTCTCCTACGAGCAGTACTTC

length: 16
J: TRBJ2-5
size: few
D: TRBD2
V: TRBV10-3
CDR3: CASHHGSSGSQETQYF
DNA: TGTGCCTCTCACCACGGGTCTAGCGGGAGTCAAGAGACCCAGTACTTC

length: 14
J: TRBJ2-1
size: NA
D: NA
V: TRBV21-1
CDR3: CASSSGRGGNEQFF
DNA: TGTGCCAGCAGTAGCGGGAGGGGGGGCAATGAGCAGTTCTTC

length: 20
J: TRBJ2-1
size: NA
D: TRBD2
V: TRBV11-2
CDR3: CASSLEASGVPQMFHNEQFF
DNA: TGTGCCAGCAGCTTAGAGGCTAGCGGGGTCCCCCAGATGTTTCACAATGAGCAGTTCTTC

length: 15
J: TRBJ2-3
size: few
D: TRBD1
V: TRBV12-3/TRBV12-4
CDR3: CASSPHPTGADTQYF
DNA: TGTGCCAGCAGTCCCCATCCGACAGGGGCAGATACGCAGTATTTT

length: 13
J: TRBJ2-3
size: few
D: NA
V: TRBV2
CDR3: CASSRDRPYTQYF
DNA: TGTGCCAGCAGTCGGGACCGTCCATATACGCAGTATTTT

length: 14
J: TRBJ1-5
size: once
D: NA
V: TRBV2
CDR3: CASTEQGVYQPQHF
DNA: TGTGCCAGCACCGAGCAGGGAGTGTATCAGCCCCAGCATTTT

length: 13
J: TRBJ1-2
size: many
D: TRBD1
V: TRBV29-1
CDR3: CSVRTGSLVGYTF
DNA: TGCAGCGTTCGGACAGGGAGCTTAGTAGGCTACACCTTC

length: 15
J: TRBJ1-3
size: few
D: NA
V: TRBV7-6
CDR3: CASSLVGGNRNTIYF
DNA: TGTGCCAGCAGCTTAGTCGGGGGCAACAGAAACACCATATATTTT

length: 16
J: TRBJ1-3
size: NA
D: NA
V: TRBV7-9
CDR3: CASSPPRTDSGNTIYF
DNA: TGTGCCAGCAGCCCCCCTCGTACCGACTCTGGAAACACCATATATTTT

length: 16
J: TRBJ2-1
size: NA
D: TRBD2
V: TRBV7-2
CDR3: CASRSEREGLRNEQFF
DNA: TGTGCCAGCCGATCGGAGCGGGAGGGCCTACGGAATGAGCAGTTCTTC

length: 15
J: TRBJ1-3
size: NA
D: NA
V: TRBV5-1
CDR3: CASSTGLNSGNTIYF
DNA: TGCGCCAGCAGCACGGGACTGAACTCTGGAAACACCATATATTTT

length: 16
J: TRBJ1-2
size: NA
D: TRBD1
V: TRBV6-1
CDR3: CASSESGARGIKGYTF
DNA: TGTGCCAGCAGTGAATCAGGGGCCAGGGGGATAAAAGGCTACACCTTC

length: 18
J: TRBJ2-1
size: few
D: TRBD2
V: TRBV24-1
CDR3: CATSDLGGGGLSYNEQFF
DNA: TGTGCCACCAGTGATTTGGGCGGGGGGGGATTATCCTACAATGAGCAGTTCTTC

length: 14
J: TRBJ1-1
size: NA
D: NA
V: TRBV5-1
CDR3: CASSPGTSLSGAFF
DNA: TGCGCCAGCAGCCCCGGGACATCCCTTTCAGGCGCTTTCTTT

length: 14
J: TRBJ1-5
size: NA
D: NA
V: TRBV18
CDR3: CASSPQGTKQPQHF
DNA: TGTGCCAGCTCACCACAGGGGACGAAACAGCCCCAGCATTTT

length: 12
J: TRBJ1-3
size: few
D: NA
V: TRBV6-5
CDR3: CASRNSGNTIYF
DNA: TGTGCCAGCAGGAACTCTGGAAACACCATATATTTT

length: 16
J: TRBJ2-1
size: NA
D: NA
V: TRBV24-1
CDR3: CATSDERRASYNEQFF
DNA: TGTGCCACCAGTGATGAGCGTCGGGCTTCCTACAATGAGCAGTTCTTC

length: 14
J: TRBJ2-5
size: NA
D: TRBD2
V: TRBV20-1
CDR3: CSASGAGEGETQYF
DNA: TGCAGTGCTAGTGGAGCGGGAGAGGGAGAGACCCAGTACTTC

length: 14
J: TRBJ2-1
size: many
D: NA
V: TRBV29-1
CDR3: CSVGGWPPPAEQFF
DNA: TGCAGCGTTGGTGGGTGGCCGCCCCCGGCTGAGCAGTTCTTC

length: 14
J: TRBJ2-1
size: few
D: TRBD1
V: TRBV20-1
CDR3: CSARRQGVSNEQFF
DNA: TGCAGTGCTAGACGTCAGGGGGTAAGCAATGAGCAGTTCTTC

length: 13
J: TRBJ1-2
size: NA
D: NA
V: TRBV19
CDR3: CASSTPQWYGYTF
DNA: TGTGCCAGTAGTACCCCGCAGTGGTATGGCTACACCTTC

length: 16
J: TRBJ2-3
size: few
D: TRBD2
V: TRBV7-8
CDR3: CASSAGLATSTDTQYF
DNA: TGTGCCAGCAGCGCCGGACTAGCGACCAGCACAGATACGCAGTATTTT

length: 15
J: TRBJ2-2
size: NA
D: TRBD1
V: TRBV5-1
CDR3: CASSNPGQASGELFF
DNA: TGCGCCAGCAGCAATCCGGGACAGGCGTCCGGGGAGCTGTTTTTT

length: 15
J: TRBJ2-3
size: many
D: NA
V: TRBV12-3/TRBV12-4
CDR3: CASRERAPLRDTQYF
DNA: TGTGCCAGCAGGGAAAGGGCTCCCTTGAGGGATACGCAGTATTTT

length: 13
J: TRBJ2-7
size: few
D: NA
V: TRBV6-1
CDR3: CASRRTGSYEQYF
DNA: TGTGCCAGCAGACGGACGGGGTCCTACGAGCAGTACTTC

length: 14
J: TRBJ1-2
size: NA
D: NA
V: TRBV7-2
CDR3: CASSLEAGYYGYTF
DNA: TGTGCCAGCAGCTTAGAGGCAGGATACTATGGCTACACCTTC

length: 15
J: TRBJ2-7
size: NA
D: TRBD2
V: TRBV29-1
CDR3: CSVVSASGPSYEQYF
DNA: TGCAGCGTTGTTTCGGCTAGCGGCCCCTCCTACGAGCAGTACTTC

length: 16
J: TRBJ2-3
size: NA
D: NA
V: TRBV5-1
CDR3: CASSLRAGDSTDTQYF
DNA: TGCGCCAGCAGCTTGAGAGCAGGGGACAGCACAGATACGCAGTATTTT

length: 16
J: TRBJ2-7
size: NA
D: TRBD1
V: TRBV5-6
CDR3: CASSLTPGQTSYEQYF
DNA: TGTGCCAGCAGCTTGACCCCGGGACAGACCTCCTACGAGCAGTACTTC

length: 17
J: TRBJ2-7
size: NA
D: TRBD1
V: TRBV27
CDR3: CASSFSRRGGFSYEQYF
DNA: TGTGCCAGCAGTTTCTCCCGCCGAGGGGGCTTCTCCTACGAGCAGTACTTC

length: 17
J: TRBJ2-1
size: NA
D: TRBD2
V: TRBV3-1
CDR3: CATSKGLAGGFHNEQFF
DNA: TGTGCCACCAGCAAGGGACTAGCGGGAGGATTTCACAATGAGCAGTTCTTC

length: 13
J: TRBJ2-7
size: NA
D: NA
V: TRBV27
CDR3: CASATVNPYEQYF
DNA: TGTGCCAGCGCTACAGTGAATCCCTACGAGCAGTACTTC

length: 13
J: TRBJ2-7
size: few
D: NA
V: TRBV18
CDR3: CASSSGVGYEQYF
DNA: TGTGCCAGCTCATCGGGGGTGGGCTACGAGCAGTACTTC

length: 13
J: TRBJ2-5
size: few
D: NA
V: TRBV20-1
CDR3: CSASVVVGETQYF
DNA: TGCAGTGCTAGTGTGGTGGTTGGGGAGACCCAGTACTTC